This T cell receptor beta chain was identified in a study of long-term antiretroviral therapy in people with HIV. Findings of the study overall: Blood, drawn from 2004 to 2017, may reflect older ART regimens.

This CDR3 is 13 amino acids long. CDR1 SGDLS and CDR2 YYNGEE come from the germline V gene. V shed 1 base and J shed 3 bases, with 8 bases lying between them. The authors ran the immunoSEQ assay, v3.0, at survey level. Some clones are missing from TCRdb's copy, which holds only in-frame ones; the method was immunoSEQ multiplex PCR. The table shows roughly 26,000 clones, with 85% to 95% occurring only once. About this clone itself: Its antigen is as yet unknown.

Sequenced material: unsorted PBMCs, taken around 5 years after starting antiretroviral therapy. The clonotype was recovered from a woman aged 45-60 years with HIV. The genes are TRBV9 and TRBJ2-7; D unresolved. The CDR3 reads CASSVMADYEQYF. CDR3 nucleotide sequence: TGTGCCAGCAGCGTAATGGCAGACTACGAGCAGTACTTC.